This T cell receptor beta chain was retrieved from a study of blood T cell repertoires in COVID-19. Study summary: Sample material is recorded as cDNA or gDNA derived from T cells, B-cell-depleted T cells, or PBMCs.

Measured with immunoSEQ multiplex PCR; TCRdb has only the in-frame clones, and not every one. Of approximately 72,000 clones in the sample, approximately 89% were seen once. Germline V gives CDR1 LNHNV, CDR2 YYDKDF (reference sequence). The CDR3 runs 13 residues. J lost 10 bases, V lost 6 bases, and 6 bases had no gene match. This clone was detected once. The TCR comes from a woman aged 55-75 years with acute or convalescent COVID-19. Sequencing was performed on peripheral blood. This sequence joins TRBV15 and TRBJ1-6; 7 bases agree with TRBD1. CDR3 DNA: TGTGCCACCAGGTGGACAGGTGGATCACCCCTCCACTTT. Its protein product is CATRWTGGSPLHF.